This paragraph reports one T cell receptor (beta chain). Its target is not known. The data stem from a study of Ad26.COV2.S vaccination and SARS-CoV-2 variants. Findings and caveats of the study: An underestimation of total T cell responses may have resulted from the TCR breadth and depth analyses. Post-vaccination spike-specific CD8+ and CD4+ T cell responses reportedly had substantial breadth. Vaccinees displayed broader spike-specific TCR repertoires than placebo recipients.

V was pared by 4 bases and J by 12 bases, with 12 bases of the junction left unmatched. Germline assignment: CDR1 MGHRA and CDR2 YSYEKL. This CDR3 is 15 amino acids long. Generated by immunoSEQ multiplex PCR, the TCRdb table keeps only in-frame clones and is missing some. The sample has about 480,000 clones, 70% to 90% seen once; the top ten hold roughly 12%. The sample's treatment: some 20 received Ad26.COV2.S at low or high dose, single or two shots; a few received placebo; per-sample allocation not given. At day 63 after the first vaccine or placebo injection, samples were drawn. Spike of the Wuhan-strain SARS-CoV-2 was expressed by an Ad26 vector, which formed the vaccine.

Sequencing used peripheral blood, obtained in a trial of Ad26.COV2.S vaccine versus placebo. This TCR derives from a person aged 18-60 years who received the Ad26.COV2.S COVID-19 vaccine or a placebo. V and J are TRBV4-1 and TRBJ2-1; 10 nucleotides agree with TRBD2. The CDR3 bases are TGCGCCAGCAGCCGGGGGGCCCTAGCGGGAGTTTGGCAGTTCTTC. Translation: CASSRGALAGVWQFF.